Listed below are T cell receptor beta chains from one sample, sequenced in a study of blood T cell repertoires in COVID-19. Profiling relied on immunoSEQ multiplex PCR, and the TCRdb table lists in-frame clones only, not all of them. The sample records approximately 260,000 clones, around 82% being singletons. Input material: PBMCs or T cells enriched from blood (not recorded which). The source of these receptors is a man aged 45-65 years who had recovered from COVID-19. Each CDR3 is given with its conserved first and last residue. Each record gives: CDR3 protein, CDR3 DNA, V gene, J gene, D gene, clone size. The D gene is left open where the match is weak. Size is omitted from some rows. Given values are once, few, many or a class for expanded clones.

CDR3 protein: CASSETGTSVYEQYF
CDR3 DNA: TGCGCCAGCAGCGAAACCGGGACTAGCGTCTACGAGCAGTACTTC
V gene: TRBV5-1
J gene: TRBJ2-7
D gene: TRBD2
clone size: NA

CDR3 protein: CASSAGMGFTEAFF
CDR3 DNA: TGTGCCAGCAGCGCGGGAATGGGATTCACTGAAGCTTTCTTT
V gene: TRBV5-8
J gene: TRBJ1-1
D gene: NA
clone size: NA

CDR3 protein: CASSLVGGVQYF
CDR3 DNA: TGTGCCAGCAGCTTAGTTGGGGGGGTGCAGTATTTT
V gene: TRBV13
J gene: TRBJ2-3
D gene: TRBD2
clone size: once

CDR3 protein: CASSLAQGYGYTF
CDR3 DNA: TGTGCCAGCAGCTTAGCCCAGGGCTATGGCTACACCTTC
V gene: TRBV7-2
J gene: TRBJ1-2
D gene: NA
clone size: few

CDR3 protein: CASSPMTGGLEKLFF
CDR3 DNA: TGTGCCAGCTCTCCTATGACAGGGGGATTGGAAAAACTGTTTTTT
V gene: TRBV18
J gene: TRBJ1-4
D gene: TRBD1
clone size: NA

CDR3 protein: CASSLTGQIYNEQFF
CDR3 DNA: TGTGCCAGCAGCTTAACGGGACAGATATACAATGAGCAGTTCTTC
V gene: TRBV7-6
J gene: TRBJ2-1
D gene: TRBD1
clone size: NA

CDR3 protein: CASSLGREGTQYF
CDR3 DNA: TGTGCCAGCAGCTTAGGGAGGGAGGGTACGCAGTATTTT
V gene: TRBV7-2
J gene: TRBJ2-3
D gene: TRBD2
clone size: NA

CDR3 protein: CASSLDRGGHSPLHF
CDR3 DNA: TGTGCCAGCAGCCTGGACAGGGGAGGGCATTCACCCCTCCACTTT
V gene: TRBV6-6
J gene: TRBJ1-6
D gene: TRBD1
clone size: few

CDR3 protein: CASSLSTGNQPQHF
CDR3 DNA: TGCGCCAGCAGCTTGAGTACGGGAAATCAGCCCCAGCATTTT
V gene: TRBV5-1
J gene: TRBJ1-5
D gene: NA
clone size: NA

CDR3 protein: CASSGGAYEQYF
CDR3 DNA: TGTGCCAGCTCTGGGGGGGCCTACGAGCAGTACTTC
V gene: TRBV7-2
J gene: TRBJ2-7
D gene: TRBD2
clone size: NA

CDR3 protein: CASSLRVASNTGELFF
CDR3 DNA: TGTGCCAGCAGCTTGCGCGTAGCATCGAACACCGGGGAGCTGTTTTTT
V gene: TRBV5-4
J gene: TRBJ2-2
D gene: NA
clone size: NA

CDR3 protein: CASSLTGVRTPLHF
CDR3 DNA: TGTGCCAGCAGCCTGACAGGGGTCAGGACACCCCTCCACTTT
V gene: TRBV3-1/TRBV3-2
J gene: TRBJ1-6
D gene: TRBD1
clone size: NA

CDR3 protein: CASSLAPDRGQNEKLFF
CDR3 DNA: TGCGCCAGCAGCTTGGCCCCGGACAGGGGGCAGAATGAAAAACTGTTTTTT
V gene: TRBV5-1
J gene: TRBJ1-4
D gene: TRBD1
clone size: few

CDR3 protein: CASSLAQANEQFF
CDR3 DNA: TGTGCCAGCAGTTTAGCGCAGGCCAATGAGCAGTTCTTC
V gene: TRBV12-3/TRBV12-4
J gene: TRBJ2-1
D gene: NA
clone size: NA

CDR3 protein: CATKSHSGRAYEQYF
CDR3 DNA: TGTGCCACCAAAAGTCATAGCGGGAGGGCCTACGAGCAGTACTTC
V gene: TRBV6-5
J gene: TRBJ2-7
D gene: TRBD2
clone size: NA

CDR3 protein: CSVGGLAGFNEQFF
CDR3 DNA: TGCAGCGTTGGCGGGCTAGCGGGTTTCAATGAGCAGTTCTTC
V gene: TRBV29-1
J gene: TRBJ2-1
D gene: TRBD2
clone size: NA

CDR3 protein: CASSPSGVGTRNEEQYF
CDR3 DNA: TGTGCCAGCAGCCCTAGCGGGGTAGGGACCCGCAATGAGGAGCAGTACTTC
V gene: TRBV14
J gene: TRBJ2-7
D gene: TRBD2
clone size: NA

CDR3 protein: CASSISTGDNNSPLHF
CDR3 DNA: TGTGCCAGTAGTATCTCCACAGGGGATAATAATTCACCCCTCCACTTT
V gene: TRBV19
J gene: TRBJ1-6
D gene: TRBD1
clone size: few

CDR3 protein: CASSYSGGDSNQPQHF
CDR3 DNA: TGTGCCAGCAGTTACTCGGGAGGGGATAGCAATCAGCCCCAGCATTTT
V gene: TRBV6-5
J gene: TRBJ1-5
D gene: NA
clone size: NA

CDR3 protein: CASSAQTVQNSPLHF
CDR3 DNA: TGTGCCAGCAGTGCCCAAACTGTACAGAATTCACCCCTCCACTTT
V gene: TRBV2
J gene: TRBJ1-6
D gene: NA
clone size: NA

CDR3 protein: CASTLMGGTNYGYTF
CDR3 DNA: TGCGCCAGCACCCTGATGGGGGGGACTAACTATGGCTACACCTTC
V gene: TRBV5-1
J gene: TRBJ1-2
D gene: NA
clone size: NA

CDR3 protein: CASSVLTIWDWLTDYTF
CDR3 DNA: TGTGCCAGCAGTGTATTAACTATTTGGGACTGGCTAACGGACTACACCTTC
V gene: TRBV6-1
J gene: TRBJ1-2
D gene: NA
clone size: NA

CDR3 protein: CASSLILGPLSSGANVLTF
CDR3 DNA: TGTGCCAGCAGCTTAATCTTGGGGCCCCTCAGCTCTGGGGCCAACGTCCTGACTTTC
V gene: TRBV7-9
J gene: TRBJ2-6
D gene: NA
clone size: NA

CDR3 protein: CASSSPGLAASTDTQYF
CDR3 DNA: TGTGCCAGTAGTTCGCCGGGACTAGCGGCTAGCACAGATACGCAGTATTTT
V gene: TRBV19
J gene: TRBJ2-3
D gene: TRBD2
clone size: few

CDR3 protein: CASSPTTFGYGYTF
CDR3 DNA: TGTGCCAGCAGCCCAACAACATTTGGTTATGGCTACACCTTC
V gene: TRBV7-9
J gene: TRBJ1-2
D gene: NA
clone size: NA

CDR3 protein: CASSRQDYEQYF
CDR3 DNA: TGTGCCAGCAGCCGACAGGACTACGAGCAGTACTTC
V gene: TRBV5-6
J gene: TRBJ2-7
D gene: NA
clone size: NA

CDR3 protein: CASSAPLKAGSYGYTF
CDR3 DNA: TGTGCCAGCAGTGCCCCTCTGAAGGCGGGTAGCTATGGCTACACCTTC
V gene: TRBV6-1
J gene: TRBJ1-2
D gene: NA
clone size: NA

CDR3 protein: CSVEQRESYEQFF
CDR3 DNA: TGCAGCGTTGAGCAGCGGGAGAGTTATGAGCAGTTCTTC
V gene: TRBV29-1
J gene: TRBJ2-1
D gene: TRBD2
clone size: NA

CDR3 protein: CAWRQNTEAFF
CDR3 DNA: TGTGCCTGGAGACAGAACACTGAAGCTTTCTTT
V gene: TRBV30
J gene: TRBJ1-1
D gene: NA
clone size: few

CDR3 protein: CASSLGQLSYNEQFF
CDR3 DNA: TGTGCCAGCAGTTTAGGACAACTCTCCTACAATGAGCAGTTCTTC
V gene: TRBV27
J gene: TRBJ2-1
D gene: NA
clone size: NA

CDR3 protein: CASSETRQAAPYNSPLHF
CDR3 DNA: TGCGCCAGCAGTGAAACTCGACAGGCGGCTCCCTATAATTCACCCCTCCACTTT
V gene: TRBV10-1
J gene: TRBJ1-6
D gene: NA
clone size: NA

CDR3 protein: CASGLWGRQPQHF
CDR3 DNA: TGTGCTAGTGGTTTGTGGGGGCGGCAGCCCCAGCATTTT
V gene: TRBV12-5
J gene: TRBJ1-5
D gene: NA
clone size: NA

CDR3 protein: CASSPETGESWRNTEAFF
CDR3 DNA: TGTGCCAGCAGCCCCGAAACAGGGGAATCGTGGAGGAACACTGAAGCTTTCTTT
V gene: TRBV7-6
J gene: TRBJ1-1
D gene: TRBD1
clone size: NA

CDR3 protein: CATSDPPRQGQHQLNTEAFF
CDR3 DNA: TGTGCCACCAGTGATCCACCCCGTCAGGGACAGCACCAATTGAACACTGAAGCTTTCTTT
V gene: TRBV24-1
J gene: TRBJ1-1
D gene: TRBD1
clone size: NA

CDR3 protein: CAISLQGEETQYF
CDR3 DNA: TGTGCCATCAGCCTACAGGGGGAAGAGACCCAGTACTTC
V gene: TRBV10-3
J gene: TRBJ2-5
D gene: TRBD1
clone size: NA

CDR3 protein: CASSMIEGNTEAFF
CDR3 DNA: TGTGCCAGCAGCATGATTGAGGGTAACACTGAAGCTTTCTTT
V gene: TRBV6-5
J gene: TRBJ1-1
D gene: NA
clone size: NA

CDR3 protein: CASSPGTGEHGELFF
CDR3 DNA: TGTGCCAGCAGCCCGGGGACAGGGGAGCACGGGGAGCTGTTTTTT
V gene: TRBV7-3
J gene: TRBJ2-2
D gene: TRBD1
clone size: few

CDR3 protein: CASSPTGTDTQYF
CDR3 DNA: TGTGCCAGTAGTCCCACGGGCACAGATACGCAGTATTTT
V gene: TRBV19
J gene: TRBJ2-3
D gene: NA
clone size: once

CDR3 protein: CASSSSPMGEGQYF
CDR3 DNA: TGCGCCAGCAGCTCATCCCCGATGGGGGAGGGGCAGTACTTC
V gene: TRBV5-1
J gene: TRBJ2-7
D gene: TRBD2
clone size: NA

CDR3 protein: CASSLGSGGTEAFF
CDR3 DNA: TGCGCCAGCAGCTTGGGGTCAGGGGGCACTGAAGCTTTCTTT
V gene: TRBV5-1
J gene: TRBJ1-1
D gene: TRBD1
clone size: NA

CDR3 protein: CASSHLTNFYEQYF
CDR3 DNA: TGTGCCAGCAGCCATCTAACTAACTTCTACGAGCAGTACTTC
V gene: TRBV11-2
J gene: TRBJ2-7
D gene: NA
clone size: NA

CDR3 protein: CASSSGLLPRWYEQYF
CDR3 DNA: TGTGCCAGCAGCTCTGGACTTCTCCCCCGTTGGTACGAGCAGTACTTC
V gene: TRBV3-1/TRBV3-2
J gene: TRBJ2-7
D gene: NA
clone size: NA

CDR3 protein: CASSPPTPGQAPWSLQETQYF
CDR3 DNA: TGTGCCAGCAGCCCCCCCACCCCGGGACAGGCCCCTTGGTCCTTGCAAGAGACCCAGTACTTC
V gene: TRBV14
J gene: TRBJ2-5
D gene: TRBD1
clone size: NA

CDR3 protein: CASSIAGRAHYGYTF
CDR3 DNA: TGTGCCAGTAGTATAGCGGGCAGGGCCCACTATGGCTACACCTTC
V gene: TRBV19
J gene: TRBJ1-2
D gene: NA
clone size: NA

CDR3 protein: CASRLRGRKGTDTQYF
CDR3 DNA: TGTGCCAGCAGGTTGAGAGGGAGAAAAGGCACAGATACGCAGTATTTT
V gene: TRBV2
J gene: TRBJ2-3
D gene: NA
clone size: NA